What follows describes a single T cell receptor beta chain. Antigen: not known. As for the donors, each was a healthy bone marrow donor. This entry comes from a study of cytomegalovirus exposure and HLA in healthy donors. Study results and caveats: Relative to the roughly 690-donor mean, N-insertions were reportedly fewer in an Asian-associated ancestry cluster in a later analysis. The authors reported that TCR beta sequences could predict HLA-A and HLA-B alleles. These predictions were accurate for most subjects in the first cohort.

PCR employed 60 Vbeta and 13 Jbeta primers. Repertoires were generated with immunoSEQ multiplex PCR, while TCRdb's copy carries only in-frame clones and drops some. The table records 90,000 to 150,000 clones, about 80% of them present only once. The clonotype was recovered from a human donor in good health. Sequenced input: PBMCs.

The CDR3 loop is CASSLRSGGLANHTGELFF. DNA of the CDR3: TGTGCCAGCAGCTTAAGGTCGGGCGGACTAGCGAACCACACCGGGGAGCTGTTTTTT. J is TRBJ2-2 and V is TRBV7-2; 9 bases are shared with TRBD2. The germline V gene has CDR1 SGHTA and CDR2 FQGNSA. The CDR3 is made up of 19 amino acids. Unmatched junction bases numbered 13, after V lost 2 bases and J lost 3 bases.